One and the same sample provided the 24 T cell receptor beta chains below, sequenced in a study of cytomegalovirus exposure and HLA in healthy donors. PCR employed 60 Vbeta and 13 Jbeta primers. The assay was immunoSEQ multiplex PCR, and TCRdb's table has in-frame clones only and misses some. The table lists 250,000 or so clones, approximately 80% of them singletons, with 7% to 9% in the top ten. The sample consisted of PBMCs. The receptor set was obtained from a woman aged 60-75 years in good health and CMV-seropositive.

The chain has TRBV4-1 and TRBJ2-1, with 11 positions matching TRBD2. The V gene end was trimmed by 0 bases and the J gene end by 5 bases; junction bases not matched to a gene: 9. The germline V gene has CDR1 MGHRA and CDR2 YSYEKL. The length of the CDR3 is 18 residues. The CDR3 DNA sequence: TGCGCCAGCAGCCAAGATCAGACTCTAGCGGGAGGTGACAATGAGCAGTTCTTC. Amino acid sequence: CASSQDQTLAGGDNEQFF.

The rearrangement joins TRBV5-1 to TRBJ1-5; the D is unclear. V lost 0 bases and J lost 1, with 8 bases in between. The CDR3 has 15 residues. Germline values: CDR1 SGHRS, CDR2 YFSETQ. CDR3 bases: TGCGCCAGCAGCTTGGACGGTCCGAGCAATCAGCCCCAGCATTTT. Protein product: CASSLDGPSNQPQHF.

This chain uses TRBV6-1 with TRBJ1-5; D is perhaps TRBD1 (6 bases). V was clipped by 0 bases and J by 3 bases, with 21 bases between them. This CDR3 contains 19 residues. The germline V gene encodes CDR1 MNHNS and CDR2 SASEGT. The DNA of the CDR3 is TGTGCCAGCAGTGAAGCGGCCGATGGGGGACACAGACTCAATCAGCCCCAGCATTTT. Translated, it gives CASSEAADGGHRLNQPQHF.

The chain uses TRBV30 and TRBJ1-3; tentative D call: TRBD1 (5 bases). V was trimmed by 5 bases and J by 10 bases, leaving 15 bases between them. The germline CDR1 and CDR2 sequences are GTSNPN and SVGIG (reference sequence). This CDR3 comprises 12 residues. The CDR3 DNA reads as TGTGCCTGGGACGTCTTCGGGGGTACCATATATTTT. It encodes CAWDVFGGTIYF.

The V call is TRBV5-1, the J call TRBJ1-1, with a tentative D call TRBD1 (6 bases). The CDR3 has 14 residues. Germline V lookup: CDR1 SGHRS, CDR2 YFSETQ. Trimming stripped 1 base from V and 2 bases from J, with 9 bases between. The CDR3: CASSLTGINTEAFF. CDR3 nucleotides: TGCGCCAGCAGCTTGACAGGGATTAACACTGAAGCTTTCTTT. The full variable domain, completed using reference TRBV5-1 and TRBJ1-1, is KAGVTQTPRYLIKTRGQQVTLSCSPISGHRSVSWYQQTPGQGLQFLFEYFSETQRNKGNFPGRFSGRQFSNSRSEMNVSTLELGDSALYLCASSLTGINTEAFFGQGTRLTVV.

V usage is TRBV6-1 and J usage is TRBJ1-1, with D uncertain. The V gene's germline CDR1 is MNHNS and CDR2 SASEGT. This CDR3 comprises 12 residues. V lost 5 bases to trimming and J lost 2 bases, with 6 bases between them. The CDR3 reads CASSTPNTEAFF. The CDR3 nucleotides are TGTGCCAGCAGTACACCCAACACTGAAGCTTTCTTT.

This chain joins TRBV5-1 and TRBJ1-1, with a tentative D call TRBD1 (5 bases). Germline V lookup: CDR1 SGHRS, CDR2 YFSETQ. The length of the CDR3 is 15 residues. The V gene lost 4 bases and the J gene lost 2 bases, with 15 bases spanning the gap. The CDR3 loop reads CASSPLGGANTEAFF. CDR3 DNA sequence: TGCGCCAGCAGCCCCCTCGGGGGTGCTAACACTGAAGCTTTCTTT.

The CDR3 here is CASSVGQADTQYF. The CDR3 bases are TGTGCCAGCAGCGTAGGACAGGCAGATACGCAGTATTTT. V usage is TRBV9 and J usage is TRBJ2-3, with D perhaps matching TRBD1 (6 bases). Between the trimmed V and J ends, which lost 0 bases and 4 bases, there was a span of 6 bases. In germline, CDR1 is SGDLS, CDR2 YYNGEE. This CDR3 comprises 13 residues.

The CDR3 loop reads CASSLTGTDRQHF. For the CDR3, the DNA is TGTGCCAGCAGCTTAACCGGGACAGATCGACAGCATTTT. The V gene is TRBV7-3, the J gene TRBJ1-5, with 7 bases matching TRBD1. Trimming cost V 0 bases and J 13 bases; bases outside gene matches: 6. There are 13 residues in the CDR3. Per germline, CDR1 SGHTA and CDR2 FQGTGA.

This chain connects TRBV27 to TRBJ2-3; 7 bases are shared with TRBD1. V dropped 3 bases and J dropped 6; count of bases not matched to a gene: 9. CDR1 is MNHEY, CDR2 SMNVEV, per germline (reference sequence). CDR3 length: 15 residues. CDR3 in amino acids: CASSFQGQVRDTQYF. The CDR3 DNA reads TGTGCCAGCAGTTTCCAAGGACAGGTTCGGGATACGCAGTATTTT.

In DNA, the CDR3 is TGTGCCAGCAGTTTCAGGGTCCCTGAAGCTTTCTTT. Translating gives CASSFRVPEAFF. This chain connects TRBV28 to TRBJ1-1; tentative D call: TRBD1 (5 bases). The CDR3 has 12 amino acids. The V and J ends lost 3 bases and 6 bases respectively, with 8 bases between them. CDR1 and CDR2 from the germline V gene are MDHEN and SYDVKM.

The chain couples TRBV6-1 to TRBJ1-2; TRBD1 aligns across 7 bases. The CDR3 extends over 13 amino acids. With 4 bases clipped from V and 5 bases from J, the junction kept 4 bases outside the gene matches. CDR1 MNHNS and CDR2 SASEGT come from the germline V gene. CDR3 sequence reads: CASSVTGEYGYTF. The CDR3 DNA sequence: TGTGCCAGCAGTGTCACAGGGGAATATGGCTACACCTTC.

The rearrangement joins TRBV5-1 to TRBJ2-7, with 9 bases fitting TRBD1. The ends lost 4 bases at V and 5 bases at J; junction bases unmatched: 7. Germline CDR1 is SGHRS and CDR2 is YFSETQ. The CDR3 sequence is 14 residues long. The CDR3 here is CASSPGTGTNEQYF. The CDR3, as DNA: TGCGCCAGCAGCCCTGGGACAGGGACGAACGAGCAGTACTTC.

The CDR3: CASSFGRGGYGYTF. The CDR3 bases are TGTGCCAGCAGCTTCGGACGCGGAGGATATGGCTACACCTTC. The V call is TRBV5-6, the J call TRBJ1-2, with D uncertain. Trimming pared 2 bases from V and 5 bases from J, leaving 13 bases between. Germline CDR1 is SGHDT and CDR2 is YYEEEE. This CDR3 comprises 14 residues.

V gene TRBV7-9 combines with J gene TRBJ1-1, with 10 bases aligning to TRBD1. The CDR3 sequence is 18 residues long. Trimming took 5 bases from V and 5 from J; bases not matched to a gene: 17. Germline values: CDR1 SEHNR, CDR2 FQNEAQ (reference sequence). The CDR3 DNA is TGTGCCAGCAGCGAGAGTCCCGGGACAGGGGTATTTGGTACTGAAGCTTTCTTT. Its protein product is CASSESPGTGVFGTEAFF. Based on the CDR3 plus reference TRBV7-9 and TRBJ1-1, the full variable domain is DTGVSQNPRHKITKRGQNVTFRCDPISEHNRLYWYRQTLGQGPEFLTYFQNEAQLEKSRLLSDRFSAERPKGSFSTLEIQRTEQGDSAMYLCASSESPGTGVFGTEAFFGQGTRLTVV.

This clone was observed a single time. CDR3 sequence (DNA): TGTGCCAGTAGTATTTCAACAGGGAACTGGAATCAGCCCCAGCATTTT. This gives the protein CASSISTGNWNQPQHF. The rearrangement joins TRBV19 to TRBJ1-5; D might be TRBD1 (6 bases). Trimming took 3 bases from V and 4 from J, leaving 16 bases between them. The germline V gene encodes CDR1 LNHDA and CDR2 SQIVND (reference sequence). The CDR3 length is 16 residues.

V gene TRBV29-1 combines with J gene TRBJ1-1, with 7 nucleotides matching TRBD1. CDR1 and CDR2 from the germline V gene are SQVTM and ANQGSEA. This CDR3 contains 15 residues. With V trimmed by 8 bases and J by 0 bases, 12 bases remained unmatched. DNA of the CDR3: TGCAGCATATCAACCGGGACAGCCATGAACACTGAAGCTTTCTTT. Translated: CSISTGTAMNTEAFF.

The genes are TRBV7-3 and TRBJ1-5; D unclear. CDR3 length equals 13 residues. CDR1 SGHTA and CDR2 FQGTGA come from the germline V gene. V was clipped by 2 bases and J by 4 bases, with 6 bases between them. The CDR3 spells CASSLERNQPQHF. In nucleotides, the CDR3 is TGTGCCAGCAGCTTAGAGCGGAATCAGCCCCAGCATTTT.

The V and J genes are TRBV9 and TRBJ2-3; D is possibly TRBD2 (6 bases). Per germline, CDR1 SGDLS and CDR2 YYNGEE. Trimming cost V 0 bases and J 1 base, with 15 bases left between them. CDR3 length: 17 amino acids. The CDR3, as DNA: TGTGCCAGCAGCGTAGGATGGCTAGCGATTGGCACAGATACGCAGTATTTT. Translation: CASSVGWLAIGTDTQYF. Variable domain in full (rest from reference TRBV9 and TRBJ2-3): DSGVTQTPKHLITATGQRVTLRCSPRSGDLSVYWYQQSLDQGLQFLIQYYNGEERAKGNILERFSAQQFPDLHSELNLSSLELGDSALYFCASSVGWLAIGTDTQYFGPGTRLTVL.

CDR3 sequence (DNA): TGCAGCGTCCCCTCGGGGGGCCTCTATGGCTACACCTTC. Encoded protein: CSVPSGGLYGYTF. The V gene is TRBV29-1, the J gene TRBJ1-2; D might be TRBD1 (6 bases). The V end lost 6 bases, the J end lost 4 bases, and 15 bases lay between the germline ends. The CDR3 contains 13 residues. Germline V gene lookup returns CDR1 SQVTM and CDR2 ANQGSEA.

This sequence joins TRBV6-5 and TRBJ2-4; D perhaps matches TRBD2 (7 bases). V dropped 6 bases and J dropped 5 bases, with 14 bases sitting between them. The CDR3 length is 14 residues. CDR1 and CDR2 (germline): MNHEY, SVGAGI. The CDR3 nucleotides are TGTGCCAGCAGATTAGGGGGGGCGGAAAACATTCAGTACTTC. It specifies CASRLGGAENIQYF.

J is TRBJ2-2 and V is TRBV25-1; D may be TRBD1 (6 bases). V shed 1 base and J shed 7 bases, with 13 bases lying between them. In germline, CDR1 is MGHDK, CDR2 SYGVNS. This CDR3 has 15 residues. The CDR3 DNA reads TGTGCCAGCAGTGAATTGAACAGGGCTGACGGGGAGCTGTTTTTT. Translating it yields CASSELNRADGELFF.

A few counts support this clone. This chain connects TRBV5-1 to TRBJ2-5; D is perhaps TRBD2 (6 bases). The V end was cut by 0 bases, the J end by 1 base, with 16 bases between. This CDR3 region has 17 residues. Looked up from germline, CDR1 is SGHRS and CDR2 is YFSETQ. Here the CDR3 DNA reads TGCGCCAGCAGCTTGGCTGTAGGGAGGACCCCCCAAGAGACCCAGTACTTC. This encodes CASSLAVGRTPQETQYF. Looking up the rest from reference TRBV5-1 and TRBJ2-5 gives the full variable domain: KAGVTQTPRYLIKTRGQQVTLSCSPISGHRSVSWYQQTPGQGLQFLFEYFSETQRNKGNFPGRFSGRQFSNSRSEMNVSTLELGDSALYLCASSLAVGRTPQETQYFGPGTRLLVL.

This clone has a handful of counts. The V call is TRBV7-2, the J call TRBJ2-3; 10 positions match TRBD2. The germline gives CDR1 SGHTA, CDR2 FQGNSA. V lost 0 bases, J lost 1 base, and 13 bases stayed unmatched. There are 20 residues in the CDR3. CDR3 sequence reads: CASSLASLAGAYYGTDTQYF. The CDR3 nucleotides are TGTGCCAGCAGCTTAGCTAGTCTAGCGGGAGCGTATTATGGCACAGATACGCAGTATTTT.